The 28 T cell receptor beta chains listed next were all sequenced from one sample in a study of identical twins. MiXCR was run by TCRdb on the 5' RACE reads, yielding one entry per CDR3 protein. The sample carries 250,000 or so distinct CDR3 sequences, about 8.9% recorded once. The sample was also reused in another study, on yellow fever vaccine responses in identical twins.

Sequenced material: CD8+ T cells sorted from blood. The receptors were sampled from a woman aged 18 to 35 in good health.

This clonotype appeared a few times. DNA for the CDR3: TGTGCCAGCAGTGGGCAGACTCCCCTCCACTTT. Protein sequence: CASSGQTPLHF. V is TRBV2 and J is TRBJ1-6; D uncertain. Trimming shortened V by 4 bases and J by 13 bases, and 8 bases separated the two germline ends. Germline loops: CDR1 SNHLY, CDR2 FYNNEI. This CDR3 has 11 residues.

There are many counts of this clonotype. This chain uses TRBV7-9 with TRBJ2-5, with D uncertain. CDR3 size: 15 residues. Germline CDR1 reads SEHNR; CDR2 reads FQNEAQ (reference sequence). V was trimmed by 0 bases and J by 2 bases, leaving 10 bases between them. CDR3 protein: CASSLARTAQETQYF. CDR3 nucleotide sequence: TGTGCCAGCAGCTTAGCCCGGACCGCACAAGAGACCCAGTACTTC.

A word on this clonotype: A much larger clone lies one base from this, so it may be a read error. CDR3 sequence (DNA): TGCGCCAGCAGCCAAGATAGCTCCGCCCCTGGAGATACGCAGTATTTT. Its translation: CASSQDSSAPGDTQYF. The chain couples TRBV4-3 to TRBJ2-3; no definite D call. CDR3 length: 16 amino acids. V lost 0 bases to trimming and J lost 5 bases, with 15 bases between them. The germline V gene encodes CDR1 LGHNA and CDR2 YSLEER.

This clonotype was observed many times. This chain links TRBV15 with TRBJ2-5; 11 bases fit TRBD2. Germline V gene lookup returns CDR1 LNHNV and CDR2 YYDKDF (reference sequence). The V gene end was trimmed by 0 bases and the J gene end by 2 bases; junction bases not matched to a gene: 2. The CDR3 is 16 amino acids. The CDR3 loop reads CATSREIAGGQETQYF. The DNA of the CDR3 is TGTGCCACCAGCAGAGAAATAGCGGGAGGGCAAGAGACCCAGTACTTC. Combining the CDR3 with reference TRBV15 and TRBJ2-5 gives the whole variable domain DAMVIQNPRYQVTQFGKPVTLSCSQTLNHNVMYWYQQKSSQAPKLLFHYYDKDFNNEADTPDNFQSRRPNTSFCFLDIRSPGLGDTAMYLCATSREIAGGQETQYFGPGTRLLVL.

The CDR3 DNA is TGCGCCAGCAGCCCGGGACTAGCGGGGCCGATGGCCAATGAGCAGTTCTTC. It yields the protein CASSPGLAGPMANEQFF. The V and J genes are TRBV4-3 and TRBJ2-1; 13 nucleotides align to TRBD2. Trimming cost V 4 bases and J 6 bases; bases outside gene matches: 9. The CDR3 is made up of 17 amino acids. Looked up from germline, CDR1 is LGHNA and CDR2 is YSLEER.

This clonotype was seen only a few times. The V call is TRBV7-9, the J call TRBJ1-1; D gene unclear. This CDR3 has 12 amino acids. Trimming pared 4 bases from V and 6 bases from J, leaving 9 bases between. In germline, CDR1 is SEHNR, CDR2 FQNEAQ (reference sequence). CDR3 nucleotides: TGTGCCAGCAGCTCGGGGAGGGCTGAAGCTTTCTTT. Its translation: CASSSGRAEAFF.

This clonotype was seen ten or more times. The J gene is TRBJ2-2, the V gene TRBV7-9; D call uncertain. V was pared by 6 bases and J by 6 bases, with 11 bases between. In germline, CDR1 is SEHNR, CDR2 FQNEAQ (reference sequence). CDR3 length: 13 residues. The CDR3 protein is CASRPPESGELFF. The CDR3 nucleotides are TGTGCCAGCAGACCCCCGGAATCCGGGGAGCTGTTTTTT.

The chain has TRBV6-4 and TRBJ2-1; 10 bases match TRBD2. The J segment lost 5 bases and the V segment lost 8 bases, leaving 9 bases of the junction unmatched. Germline CDR1 MRHNA, CDR2 SNTAGT. The CDR3 extends over 15 amino acids. CDR3 sequence (DNA): TGTGCCAGCTCTGAGGCTAGCGGGAGCAACAATGAGCAGTTCTTC. Translation gives CASSEASGSNNEQFF.

This clonotype was seen repeatedly, ten times or more. The V and J genes are TRBV29-1 and TRBJ2-4; 8 bases map to TRBD1. Unmatched junction bases numbered 6, after V lost 2 bases and J lost 0 bases. Germline lookup yields CDR1 SQVTM and CDR2 ANQGSEA. This CDR3 contains 16 residues. CDR3 loop: CSVERGTGEAKNIQYF. As DNA, the CDR3 is TGCAGCGTTGAAAGAGGGACAGGTGAAGCCAAAAACATTCAGTACTTC.

Only a few counts were recorded for this clonotype. V gene TRBV4-3 combines with J gene TRBJ2-7; D gene unclear. CDR3 length: 17 residues. Germline V gene data show CDR1 as LGHNA and CDR2 as YSLEER. V was pared by 2 bases and J by 0 bases, with 17 bases between. CDR3 DNA sequence: TGCGCCAGCAGCCAAATGGTTTTTGACGGTAGCTCCTACGAGCAGTACTTC. It translates to CASSQMVFDGSSYEQYF.

The CDR3 here is CASSGVPLAGDQPQHF. Written as DNA, the CDR3 is TGTGCCAGCAGTGGAGTCCCGCTGGCCGGGGATCAGCCCCAGCATTTT. The gene calls are TRBV12-3 or TRBV12-4 and TRBJ1-5, with D unresolved. CDR3 length equals 16 residues. V lost 5 bases, J lost 5 bases, and 19 bases lay in between.

This clonotype was picked up many times. V and J are TRBV29-1 and TRBJ2-1; 8 bases map to TRBD2. This CDR3 comprises 15 residues. Germline assignment: CDR1 SQVTM and CDR2 ANQGSEA. With V trimmed by 7 bases and J by 6 bases, 14 bases remained unmatched. CDR3 sequence: CSADQPGLVGNEQFF. The CDR3 DNA reads as TGCAGCGCAGACCAACCGGGACTAGTAGGCAATGAGCAGTTCTTC.

This clonotype was picked up many times. The V and J genes are TRBV27 and TRBJ2-1, with TRBD2 identical over 9 bases. Per germline, CDR1 MNHEY and CDR2 SMNVEV (reference sequence). CDR3 size: 13 residues. V trimming: 5 bases; J trimming: 8 bases; junction bases outside the gene matches: 4. The CDR3, as DNA: TGTGCCAGCAGTATGACTAGCGGCCATGAGCAGTTCTTC. Translated, it gives CASSMTSGHEQFF.

This clonotype turned up a few times. The chain recombines TRBV7-8 with TRBJ2-1, with TRBD2 matching 9 bases. The CDR3 has 15 residues. The germline CDR1 and CDR2 sequences are SGHVS and FQNEAQ. Trimming took 3 bases from V and 7 from J; bases not matched to a gene: 7. The CDR3 DNA sequence: TGTGCCAGCAGCTTCCCGCGGGGGGGAGGTAATGAGCAGTTCTTC. Protein: CASSFPRGGGNEQFF.

This clonotype occurred a few times. This rearrangement joins TRBV7-6 to TRBJ2-7; tentative D call: TRBD1 (5 bases). The germline V and J ends were trimmed by 1 base and 5 bases, with 15 bases remaining between them. The germline V gene encodes CDR1 SGHVS and CDR2 FNYEAQ. The CDR3 has 15 residues. CDR3 loop: CASSLVSGLLHEQYF. CDR3 DNA: TGTGCCAGCAGCTTAGTTTCAGGGTTACTCCACGAGCAGTACTTC.

In its sample, this clonotype was seen many times. The J gene is TRBJ2-2, the V gene TRBV5-1; D is possibly TRBD2 (6 bases). Germline V gene lookup returns CDR1 SGHRS and CDR2 YFSETQ. The CDR3 totals 16 residues. V was pared by 0 bases and J by 4 bases, with 13 bases between. For the CDR3, the DNA is TGCGCCAGCAGCTTGGAGGCTAGCGACCCCACCGGGGAGCTGTTTTTT. This codes for CASSLEASDPTGELFF.

The table lists this clonotype with many counts. The V and J genes are TRBV5-1 and TRBJ2-7, with D perhaps assigned TRBD1 or TRBD2 (6 bases each). This CDR3 is built from 13 residues. Germline V gene data show CDR1 as SGHRS and CDR2 as YFSETQ. V lost 5 bases and J 4 bases, leaving 13 bases between the germline ends. CDR3 loop: CASRAGGSYEQYF. In nucleotides, the CDR3 is TGCGCCAGCAGGGCCGGGGGCAGTTACGAGCAGTACTTC. Supplemented by reference TRBV5-1 and TRBJ2-7, the full variable domain reads KAGVTQTPRYLIKTRGQQVTLSCSPISGHRSVSWYQQTPGQGLQFLFEYFSETQRNKGNFPGRFSGRQFSNSRSEMNVSTLELGDSALYLCASRAGGSYEQYFGPGTRLTVT.

This clonotype was counted ten times or more. The CDR3 sequence is CASSLGAGEDTQYF. For the CDR3, the DNA is TGTGCCAGCAGCTTGGGGGCGGGGGAAGATACGCAGTATTTT. J is TRBJ2-3 and V is TRBV7-9; D might be TRBD2 (7 bases). Per germline, CDR1 SEHNR and CDR2 FQNEAQ (reference sequence). The ends were cut back, 3 bases at V and 5 bases at J, with 12 bases in the middle. This CDR3 comprises 14 residues.

This clonotype turned up a few times. J is TRBJ1-1 and V is TRBV5-6, with D unresolved. CDR1 and CDR2 from the germline V gene are SGHDT and YYEEEE. The CDR3 length is 14 residues. V dropped 4 bases and J dropped 3 bases, with 13 bases sitting between them. CDR3 protein: CASSPGSGYTEAFF. In DNA, the CDR3 is TGTGCCAGCAGCCCTGGTAGCGGGTACACTGAAGCTTTCTTT. Using reference TRBV5-6 and TRBJ1-1 for the parts outside the CDR3, the full variable domain is DAGVTQSPTHLIKTRGQQVTLRCSPKSGHDTVSWYQQALGQGPQFIFQYYEEEERQRGNFPDRFSGHQFPNYSSELNVNALLLGDSALYLCASSPGSGYTEAFFGQGTRLTVV.

This clonotype was detected many times. The V gene is TRBV7-9, the J gene TRBJ2-1; D remains ambiguous. The V gene's germline CDR1 is SEHNR and CDR2 FQNEAQ (reference sequence). V lost 6 bases and J lost 0, with 6 bases in between. The CDR3 is 13 residues long. The CDR3 region has the DNA TGTGCCAGCAGTACGGACTCCTACAATGAGCAGTTCTTC. Its translation: CASSTDSYNEQFF.

Regarding this clonotype: This sequence may be a read error, since a much larger clone differs from it by one base. This sequence joins TRBV29-1 and TRBJ2-3, with a weak D call TRBD2 (6 bases). The CDR3 extends over 16 amino acids. V lost 6 bases and J 1 base, leaving 20 bases between the germline ends. Looked up from germline, CDR1 is SQVTM and CDR2 is ANQGSEA. The DNA for the CDR3 is TGCAGCGTGACCCCGGGACTCCAACCGTGCACAGATACGCAGTATTTT. It encodes CSVTPGLQPCTDTQYF.

A few counts support this clonotype. The chain combines TRBV11-2 with TRBJ2-1, with D unclear. CDR1 is SGHAT, CDR2 FQNNGV, per germline. Trimming shortened V by 10 bases and J by 1 base, and 11 bases separated the two germline ends. The CDR3 has 13 residues. CDR3 protein: CAIQVGSYNEQFF. The CDR3 DNA is TGTGCCATCCAGGTGGGGTCCTACAATGAGCAGTTCTTC.

At least ten counts were recorded for this clonotype. V gene TRBV7-9 combines with J gene TRBJ2-7; TRBD2 matches 15 bases. Trimming cost V 4 bases and J 4 bases; bases outside gene matches: 11. Germline V gives CDR1 SEHNR, CDR2 FQNEAQ (reference sequence). This CDR3 has 18 amino acids. The CDR3 coding sequence is TGTGCCAGCAGCTCGCTCGGGACTAGCGGGGGGTTCGTATACGAGCAGTACTTC. It is translated as CASSSLGTSGGFVYEQYF.

This clonotype was seen repeatedly, ten times or more. This rearrangement joins TRBV6-5 to TRBJ2-7; TRBD1 is a possible D gene (6 bases). The CDR3 has 16 residues. The germline V gene encodes CDR1 MNHEY and CDR2 SVGAGI. V gave up 0 bases and J gave up 2 bases, with 14 bases separating them. The CDR3 DNA sequence: TGTGCCAGCAGTTACTCGACGGACAGCAACACCTACGAGCAGTACTTC. Translating gives CASSYSTDSNTYEQYF.

This clonotype has only a few counts. The J gene is TRBJ2-1, the V gene TRBV20-1; 11 bases are shared with TRBD2. V lost 5 bases and J lost 0; bases outside the gene matches: 9. This CDR3 spans 17 amino acids. Germline loops: CDR1 DFQATT, CDR2 SNEGSKA (reference sequence). The CDR3 DNA sequence: TGCAGTGCTCAGCCTGATGGACTAGCGGGCTCCTACAATGAGCAGTTCTTC. Translation: CSAQPDGLAGSYNEQFF.

Ten or more counts support this clonotype. The chain is built from TRBV27 and TRBJ1-5; unclear D gene. CDR3 size: 14 residues. Trimming removed 2 bases from V and 3 bases from J, with 8 bases in between. Looked up from germline, CDR1 is MNHEY and CDR2 is SMNVEV (reference sequence). The CDR3 DNA reads as TGTGCCAGCAGTTTACTTGGGGTCAATCAGCCCCAGCATTTT. Translating it yields CASSLLGVNQPQHF.

V is TRBV14 and J is TRBJ2-6, with TRBD2 matching over 9 bases. CDR3 length equals 20 residues. Germline CDR1 reads SGHDN; CDR2 reads FVKESK. After removal of 1 base from V and 0 bases from J, the junction contained 10 bases not matched to a gene. CDR3 protein: CASSQGRLASGVSGANVLTF. The CDR3 DNA reads TGTGCCAGCAGCCAAGGGAGGCTTGCTAGCGGGGTCTCTGGGGCCAACGTCCTGACTTTC.

The V and J genes are TRBV11-2 and TRBJ1-6; D uncertain. The CDR3 is 16 residues long. The germline V gene has CDR1 SGHAT and CDR2 FQNNGV. Trimming cost V 5 bases and J 8 bases, with 19 bases left between them. The chain's CDR3 is CASSPPGPRVDSPLHF. CDR3 sequence (DNA): TGTGCCAGCAGCCCCCCCGGACCGAGGGTGGATTCACCCCTCCACTTT.